This entry lists 24 T cell receptor beta chains sequenced from one sample in a study of CD8+CD57+ T cells in acquired aplastic anemia (dated by TCRdb to the late 2010s). TCRdb lists the instrument as Illumina HiSeq 2000. Genomic DNA was used as template for profiling of TCR beta VDJ combinations and CDR3 sequences. Starting from the raw public reads, TCRdb applied fastp trimming at Q25, assembled clones with MiXCR and retained in-frame beta chains. Each entry merges the rows of one CDR3 protein and shows their most common DNA and genes. In all, the sample holds approximately 190,000 distinct CDR3 sequences, and under 70% of those were seen once. The leading ten clones occupy around 45% of the sample. Sequencing was done on a sample of sorted CD4+, CD8+, or CD8+CD57+ T cells (not recorded which) from PBMCs. The receptors stem from a human donor with severe aplastic anemia or a healthy control (not recorded which).

The chain links TRBV24-1 to TRBJ1-1; D is undetermined. Germline CDR1 is KGHDR and CDR2 is SFDVKD. Trimming pared 5 bases from V and 10 bases from J, leaving 22 bases between. The CDR3 is 15 amino acids. This chain's CDR3 is CATSGARPSDAGAFF. CDR3 in DNA: TGTGCCACCAGTGGGGCACGACCCTCAGATGCAGGAGCTTTCTTT.

J is TRBJ2-7 and V is TRBV9; 10 nucleotides match TRBD1. J lost 5 bases, V lost 0 bases, and 8 bases had no gene match. The germline gives CDR1 SGDLS, CDR2 YYNGEE. The CDR3 runs 16 residues. CDR3 DNA sequence: TGTGCCAGCAGCGTAGTAGGGGACAGGGGTTTCCACGAGCAGTACTTC. Protein product: CASSVVGDRGFHEQYF. Together with reference TRBV9 and TRBJ2-7, the CDR3 gives the full variable domain: DSGVTQTPKHLITATGQRVTLRCSPRSGDLSVYWYQQSLDQGLQFLIQYYNGEERAKGNILERFSAQQFPDLHSELNLSSLELGDSALYFCASSVVGDRGFHEQYFGPGTRLTVT.

This clonotype was observed a few times. The chain combines TRBV15 with TRBJ2-1; 9 positions agree with TRBD2. V lost 1 base and J lost 4; bases outside the gene matches: 5. Germline V CDR1 and CDR2: LNHNV, YYDKDF (reference sequence). The CDR3 is made up of 16 amino acids. As DNA, the CDR3 is TGTGCCACCAGCAGAGGAAGAGCGGGAGGTTACAATGAGCAGTTCTTC. Translating gives CATSRGRAGGYNEQFF.

Points on this clonotype: This may be a read error, as it is one base from a much larger clone. The J gene is TRBJ2-7, the V gene TRBV7-9; 7 nucleotides align to TRBD1. Germline V gene sequence: CDR1 SEHNR, CDR2 FQNEAQ (reference sequence). V shed 5 bases, J shed 8 bases, and the junction held 6 bases outside the gene matches. This CDR3 contains 12 residues. The CDR3 here is CASSQNRGKQYF. Written as DNA, the CDR3 is TGTGCCAGCAGCCAGAACAGGGGCAAGCAGTACTTC.

The rearrangement uses TRBV7-9 and TRBJ2-7; 8 bases fit TRBD2. Germline V gene sequence: CDR1 SEHNR, CDR2 FQNEAQ (reference sequence). V lost 1 base, J lost 4 bases, and 6 bases stayed unmatched. The CDR3 extends over 15 amino acids. CDR3 sequence reads: CASSLDGGAGYEQYF. For the CDR3, the DNA is TGTGCCAGCAGCTTAGACGGGGGGGCCGGGTACGAGCAGTACTTC.

V and J are TRBV24-1 and TRBJ2-7, with D possibly being TRBD1 or TRBD2 (5 bases each). CDR3 size: 14 residues. Germline CDR1 and CDR2: KGHDR and SFDVKD. V was trimmed by 3 bases and J by 4 bases, leaving 12 bases between them. Here the CDR3 DNA reads TGTGCCACCAGTGATCCCCGAGGGGAGTACGAGCAGTACTTC. This encodes CATSDPRGEYEQYF.

The CDR3 coding sequence is TGTGCCTGGAGTCCTAAGACTGAAGCTTTCTTT. Amino acid sequence: CAWSPKTEAFF. This sequence joins TRBV30 and TRBJ1-1, with unresolved D. Germline CDR1 GTSNPN, CDR2 SVGIG (reference sequence). The CDR3 is 11 residues long. V was clipped by 2 bases and J by 5 bases, with 6 bases between them.

As to this clonotype: The CDR3 end shows no conserved phenylalanine or tryptophan, and so a read error is likely. The chain carries TRBV24-1 and TRBJ1-1; unclear D gene. The length of the CDR3 is 13 residues. The germline V gene has CDR1 KGHDR and CDR2 SFDVKD. V was shortened by 7 bases and J by 1 base, with 9 bases between the two germline ends. The CDR3 sequence is CATRAHANTEAFL. The CDR3 DNA reads as TGTGCCACCAGGGCTCACGCGAACACTGAAGCTTTCCTT.

Worth noting for this clonotype: A much larger clone is a single base away; this may be a read error. CDR3 protein: CASSQGAGWADTQYF. In DNA form, the CDR3 reads TGTGCCAGCAGCCAGGGAGCGGGGTGGGCAGATACGCAGTATTTT. The genes are TRBV7-2 and TRBJ2-3, with TRBD2 matching 7 bases. V shed 5 bases and J 4 bases; nucleotides not matched to a gene: 9. The germline CDR1 and CDR2 sequences are SGHTA and FQGNSA. The CDR3 contains 15 residues.

V usage is TRBV7-2 and J usage is TRBJ2-5, with D possibly matching TRBD2 (6 bases). This CDR3 has 14 residues. The germline gives CDR1 SGHTA, CDR2 FQGNSA. The ends were cut back, 5 bases at V and 6 bases at J, with 16 bases in the middle. As DNA, the CDR3 is TGTGCCAGCAGCCTGGACTACCCCCCTAAGACCCAGTACTTC. It encodes CASSLDYPPKTQYF.

The CDR3 nucleotides read TGTGCCAGCCAACCGGGCGGGAGCTCCTACAATGAGCAGTTCTTC. Residues: CASQPGGSSYNEQFF. The chain carries TRBV25-1 and TRBJ2-1; 7 bases map to TRBD2. V gave up 8 bases and J gave up 0 bases; unmatched junction bases: 7. From germline, CDR1 is MGHDK and CDR2 SYGVNS. This CDR3 region has 15 residues.

Only a few counts were recorded for this clonotype. This rearrangement joins TRBV19 to TRBJ2-7, with 8 bases aligning to TRBD2. Germline V gene sequence: CDR1 LNHDA, CDR2 SQIVND (reference sequence). CDR3 length equals 14 residues. The trim removed 5 bases at V and 7 bases at J, leaving 10 bases unmatched. Here the CDR3 reads CASSLTSATQEQYF. The CDR3, as DNA: TGTGCCAGTAGTCTGACTAGCGCGACTCAAGAGCAGTACTTC.

This clonotype was detected only a few times. V is TRBV24-1 and J is TRBJ1-2, with 8 bases that match TRBD1. The CDR3 covers 14 residues. V trimming: 4 bases; J trimming: 5 bases; junction bases outside the gene matches: 5. From germline, CDR1 is KGHDR and CDR2 SFDVKD. In DNA, the CDR3 is TGTGCCACCAGTGACCTGAACAGGGGGTATGGCTACACCTTC. Amino acid sequence: CATSDLNRGYGYTF.

The rearrangement links TRBV7-2 to TRBJ2-6, with unresolved D. V was trimmed by 1 base and J by 1 base, leaving 8 bases between them. Per the germline V gene, CDR1 is SGHTA and CDR2 is FQGNSA. The CDR3 consists of 16 residues. The CDR3 DNA reads as TGTGCCAGCAGCTTAGAAATAGGGTCTGGGGCCAACGTCCTGACTTTC. This sequence encodes CASSLEIGSGANVLTF.

This clonotype was detected ten times or more. In nucleotides, the CDR3 is TGTGCCAGCAGCCCTATAATGGGCCCACCCCTCCACTTT. Translating gives CASSPIMGPPLHF. This sequence joins TRBV12-3 or TRBV12-4 and TRBJ1-6; no reliable D call. Trimming removed 6 bases at V and 11 bases at J, with 14 bases between. The CDR3 length is 13 residues.

The CDR3 protein is CSARARGPTGANVLTF. DNA for the CDR3: TGCAGTGCTAGAGCCCGCGGACCAACCGGGGCCAACGTCCTGACTTTC. J is TRBJ2-6 and V is TRBV20-1, with D unclear. Trimming removed 1 base from V and 4 bases from J, with 14 bases in between. This CDR3 is 16 amino acids long. Germline values: CDR1 DFQATT, CDR2 SNEGSKA (reference sequence).

The chain is built from TRBV27 and TRBJ2-7, with D perhaps TRBD1 or TRBD2 (5 bases each). V was cut by 1 base and J by 12 bases, with 28 bases left in between. Germline loops: CDR1 MNHEY, CDR2 SMNVEV (reference sequence). The CDR3 runs to 17 residues. CDR3 protein: CASSLFFLEDIRLPMYF. The CDR3 bases are TGTGCCAGCAGTTTATTTTTTTTGGAGGACATCAGGCTTCCTATGTACTTC.

This clonotype was seen repeatedly, ten times or more. The rearrangement links TRBV10-2 to TRBJ2-7, with a tentative D call TRBD1 (5 bases). Germline-derived CDR1 and CDR2 are WSHSY and SAAADI. The CDR3 loop spans 14 amino acids. The V and J ends lost 7 bases and 6 bases respectively, with 19 bases between them. CDR3 protein: CASTTNSRASEQYV. The CDR3 nucleotides are TGCGCCAGCACTACGAATTCCAGGGCCAGCGAGCAGTACGTC.

This sequence joins TRBV4-3 and TRBJ2-7, with a weak D call TRBD1 (5 bases). The germline gives CDR1 LGHNA, CDR2 YSLEER. The CDR3 runs 16 residues. V shed 0 bases and J shed 2 bases, with 14 bases lying between them. The CDR3 DNA follows: TGCGCCAGCAGCCAAGATCTTGGTTCAGGGACCTACGAGCAGTACTTC. Its protein is CASSQDLGSGTYEQYF.

At least ten counts were recorded for this clonotype. The rearrangement links TRBV6-6 to TRBJ2-7; no firm D call. The germline gives CDR1 MNHNY, CDR2 SVGAGI (reference sequence). V was shortened by 6 bases and J by 1 base, with 10 bases between the two germline ends. This CDR3 has 13 amino acids. The CDR3 sequence: CASSSQMSYEQYF. The CDR3 region has the DNA TGTGCCAGCAGCAGCCAGATGTCCTACGAGCAGTACTTC.

At least ten counts were recorded for this clonotype. V usage is TRBV29-1 and J usage is TRBJ1-2; maybe TRBD1 (5 bases). The CDR3 sequence is 11 residues long. Germline V gene sequence: CDR1 SQVTM, CDR2 ANQGSEA. Trimming pared 7 bases from V and 5 bases from J, leaving 11 bases between. The CDR3 DNA reads as TGCAGCGGCCTGACAGATTATGGCTACACCTTC. Protein sequence: CSGLTDYGYTF.

V gene TRBV6-1 combines with J gene TRBJ1-5; D gene ambiguous. Trimming removed 1 base at V and 0 bases at J, with 10 bases between. The CDR3 is made up of 16 amino acids. Looked up from germline, CDR1 is MNHNS and CDR2 is SASEGT. The CDR3 coding sequence is TGTGCCAGCAGTGAAGGCTTTCAGTATAGCAATCAGCCCCAGCATTTT. Its protein product is CASSEGFQYSNQPQHF.

This clonotype was counted only a few times. The chain joins TRBV10-3 to TRBJ2-1; the match to TRBD2 covers 7 bases. Germline assignment: CDR1 ENHRY and CDR2 SYGVKD. This CDR3 has 13 amino acids. Trimming at V came to 3 bases and at J to 10 bases, leaving 6 bases not matched to a gene. CDR3 DNA: TGTGCCATCAGTGACGACACGGGAGGCGAGCAGTTCTTC. Encoded protein: CAISDDTGGEQFF.

As concerns this clonotype: A much bigger clone sits one base away, suggesting this may be a read error. The chain recombines TRBV10-3 with TRBJ1-1; D remains ambiguous. The CDR3 is 11 residues long. Trimming took 5 bases from V and 6 from J, leaving 7 bases between them. Germline values: CDR1 ENHRY, CDR2 SYGVKD. CDR3 in amino acids: CAISYAAEAFF. As DNA, the CDR3 is TGTGCCATCAGTTACGCGGCTGAAGCTTTCTTT.